The clone carrying this T cell receptor beta chain was recorded a few times. Antigen unknown. This sample was taken from a study of identical twins. Findings and limits, study-wide: Conclusions rested on cross-sectional statistics rather than following the same donors.

Each CDR3 protein is one row after TCRdb ran MiXCR on the 5' RACE reads. The data show roughly 280,000 distinct CDR3 sequences, 8% to 9.5% seen once. The CDR3 sequence is 18 residues long. V lost 1 base, J lost 0 bases, and 17 bases lay in between. Germline V gene sequence: CDR1 SGHAT, CDR2 FQDESV (reference sequence). The same sample was also studied in work on yellow fever vaccine responses in identical twins. Turning to that study: As reported, the vaccine T cell response of twins seemed partly convergent and partly personalized.

This clonotype was sampled from a woman aged 18-30 years in good health. Sequenced input: CD8+ T cells sorted from blood. This chain connects TRBV11-1 to TRBJ2-3, with D unclear. The CDR3 DNA follows: TGTGCCAGCAGCTTAGACCAAATGGTTCGGAGAAGCACAGATACGCAGTATTTT. This sequence encodes CASSLDQMVRRSTDTQYF.